Listed below are T cell receptor beta chains from one sample, sequenced in a study of T-cell memory formation after mild COVID-19. MiXCR, applied by TCRdb to the 5' RACE reads, yields one record per CDR3 protein. The table includes approximately 230,000 distinct CDR3 sequences, about 17% detected once. Sequencing was done on a sample of PBMCs or a T cell subset sorted from them (not recorded which). The receptors come from a man younger than 35 who had mild COVID-19 (a few samples of this study predate the infection). Cell type and time point are not known. Each CDR3 is given with its conserved first and last residue. D genes are given only for firm matches. Clone size appears in some rows only: once, few, many, or a class for an expanded clone.

>few|TRBV20-1|TRBD1|TRBJ1-1
CSAKQGTGLITEAFF
TGCAGTGCGAAACAGGGGACGGGGTTAATCACTGAAGCTTTCTTT
>few|TRBV20-1|TRBD2|TRBJ2-5
CSAHPPSGDQETQYF
TGCAGTGCTCATCCCCCTAGCGGGGACCAAGAGACCCAGTACTTC
>few|TRBV3-1|NA|TRBJ1-5
CASSQGYGSNQPQHF
TGTGCCAGCAGCCAAGGGTATGGTAGCAATCAGCCCCAGCATTTT
>NA|TRBV12-3/TRBV12-4|NA|TRBJ1-4
CASSSGQLGYEKLFF
TGTGCCAGCAGTTCGGGACAATTGGGTTACGAAAAACTGTTTTTT
>NA|TRBV11-2|NA|TRBJ2-3
CASRGYNTSHADTQYF
TGTGCCAGCAGGGGGTATAACACATCACATGCAGATACGCAGTATTTT
>few|TRBV15|NA|TRBJ1-2
CATSRDRAGWGYTF
TGTGCCACCAGCAGAGATAGGGCAGGATGGGGCTACACCTTC
>few|TRBV7-6|NA|TRBJ1-5
CASSLSPRQDYQPQHF
TGTGCCAGCAGCTTATCCCCACGACAGGACTATCAGCCCCAGCATTTT
>few|TRBV7-9|TRBD2|TRBJ2-3
CASGPGGGADTQYF
TGTGCCAGCGGCCCGGGCGGGGGGGCAGATACGCAGTATTTT
>many|TRBV5-1|NA|TRBJ2-2
CASSRRDTNTGELFF
TGCGCCAGCAGCCGCAGGGACACGAACACCGGGGAGCTGTTTTTT
>few|TRBV10-3|NA|TRBJ2-7
CAISESAGGGEQYF
TGTGCCATCAGTGAGTCGGCCGGGGGTGGGGAGCAGTACTTC
>few|TRBV3-1|NA|TRBJ2-1
CASSQDWSGDFSYNEQFF
TGTGCCAGCAGCCAAGACTGGTCGGGGGATTTCTCCTACAATGAGCAGTTCTTC
>few|TRBV7-3|NA|TRBJ2-3
CASSLTRRDTQYF
TGTGCCAGCAGCCTCACTAGGCGGGATACGCAGTATTTT
>NA|TRBV5-5|NA|TRBJ2-7
CASSLISGSYEQYF
TGTGCCAGCAGCTTGATATCGGGATCCTACGAGCAGTACTTC
>NA|TRBV5-1|TRBD1|TRBJ1-4
CATSPGTDDEKLFF
TGCGCCACCAGTCCGGGGACAGATGATGAAAAACTGTTTTTT
>few|TRBV7-9|NA|TRBJ1-1
CASSEQLEAFF
TGTGCCAGCAGCGAACAGCTTGAAGCTTTCTTT
>NA|TRBV5-1|TRBD1|TRBJ1-1
CASSLFGTAGTEAFF
TGCGCCAGCAGCTTATTCGGGACAGCGGGCACTGAAGCTTTCTTT
>NA|TRBV6-1|NA|TRBJ2-7
CASSEEPGSEQYF
TGTGCCAGCAGTGAAGAGCCCGGGAGCGAGCAGTACTTC
>NA|TRBV6-6|NA|TRBJ2-7
CASSLDNEQYF
TGTGCCAGCAGTTTGGACAACGAGCAGTACTTC
>NA|TRBV29-1|NA|TRBJ1-2
CSVEDHSSLYTF
TGCAGCGTTGAAGATCACAGCAGTCTCTACACCTTC
>NA|TRBV7-8|TRBD1|TRBJ1-2
CASSPGEGAYGYTF
TGTGCCAGCAGTCCCGGGGAGGGGGCCTATGGCTACACCTTC
>few|TRBV20-1|TRBD1|TRBJ2-5
CSARDLRQGAISAQYF
TGCAGTGCTAGAGATCTACGACAGGGGGCGATTTCTGCCCAGTACTTC
>many|TRBV28|NA|TRBJ2-1
CASSLYPRGEVDNEQFF
TGTGCCAGCAGTTTATACCCACGCGGGGAAGTAGACAATGAGCAGTTCTTC
>many|TRBV5-1|TRBD1|TRBJ1-1
CASSPDRVKAFF
TGCGCCAGCAGTCCGGACAGGGTAAAGGCTTTCTTT
>many|TRBV7-7|NA|TRBJ2-1
CASSPDGYNEQFF
TGTGCCAGCAGCCCGGACGGCTACAATGAGCAGTTCTTC
>NA|TRBV15|TRBD2|TRBJ2-1
CATSRGGLAGGLFVDEQFF
TGTGCCACCAGCAGAGGAGGACTAGCGGGGGGGCTATTTGTCGATGAGCAGTTCTTC
>NA|TRBV27|TRBD2|TRBJ2-3
CASSLEGLAGGRDTQYF
TGTGCCAGCAGTTTAGAGGGACTAGCGGGGGGCCGGGATACGCAGTATTTT
>few|TRBV20-1|NA|TRBJ2-2
CSARAGTVDTGELFF
TGCAGTGCTAGAGCCGGGACCGTGGACACCGGGGAGCTGTTTTTT
>NA|TRBV5-5|NA|TRBJ2-4
CASSLSGEKNIQYF
TGTGCCAGCAGCTTGTCAGGGGAAAAAAACATTCAGTACTTC
>NA|TRBV2|NA|TRBJ2-5
CASRGTGETQYF
TGTGCCAGCAGGGGAACGGGAGAGACCCAGTACTTC
>many|TRBV7-6|NA|TRBJ2-5
CASSLAMETQYF
TGTGCCAGCAGCTTAGCAATGGAGACCCAGTACTTC
>NA|TRBV12-3/TRBV12-4|NA|TRBJ1-4
CASSLGLGPVEKLFF
TGTGCCAGCAGTTTAGGGTTAGGGCCAGTTGAAAAACTGTTTTTT
>few|TRBV6-5|NA|TRBJ1-5
CASSPDVSNQPQHF
TGTGCCAGCAGTCCAGACGTTAGCAATCAGCCCCAGCATTTT
>many|TRBV7-2|TRBD1|TRBJ1-5
CASSLRQGRGNQPQHF
TGTGCCAGCAGCTTAAGACAGGGGCGAGGCAATCAGCCCCAGCATTTT
>NA|TRBV7-9|NA|TRBJ2-5
CASRAGKETQYF
TGTGCCAGCAGAGCAGGGAAAGAGACCCAGTACTTC
>few|TRBV5-1|NA|TRBJ1-6
CASSFGTPNNSPLHF
TGCGCCAGCAGCTTTGGGACACCCAATAATTCACCCCTCCACTTT
>NA|TRBV6-1|NA|TRBJ2-7
CASSEGLNREKEQYF
TGTGCCAGCAGTGAAGGTTTGAACAGGGAGAAGGAGCAGTACTTC
>many|TRBV6-5|TRBD1|TRBJ1-1
CASSLYRGTEAFF
TGTGCCAGCAGTTTGTACAGGGGCACTGAAGCTTTCTTT
>few|TRBV12-3/TRBV12-4|NA|TRBJ2-5
CASTPGGYQETQYF
TGTGCCAGCACCCCAGGGGGGTACCAAGAGACCCAGTACTTC
>many|TRBV29-1|TRBD1|TRBJ2-1
CSVEVIGQGPNDEQFF
TGCAGCGTTGAAGTGATTGGACAGGGGCCAAATGATGAGCAGTTCTTC
>few|TRBV5-1|NA|TRBJ2-5
CASSPPRAETQYF
TGCGCCAGCAGCCCGCCGAGGGCTGAGACCCAGTACTTC